Listed below are T cell receptor beta chains from one sample, sequenced in a study of T cells in Graves' hyperthyroidism and ophthalmopathy. In TCRdb, the multiplex PCR reads were re-called with MiXCR into one record per CDR3 protein. The table has around 690,000 distinct CDR3 sequences, around 16% seen once. Sample: blood. These receptors came from a man aged 50-59 years with Graves' hyperthyroidism. CDR3s include the opening cysteine and the closing phenylalanine or tryptophan. A D gene is named only where the DNA matches it firmly. Size values are once, few and many counts, or a class for expanded clones, and some rows have none.

d_gene: NA; len: 16; abundance: few; j_gene: TRBJ2-3; v_gene: TRBV4-3; CDR3nt: TGCGCCAGCAGCCAACTCCGCACCACCGGGGGAGATACGCAGTATTTT; CDR3aa: CASSQLRTTGGDTQYF
d_gene: TRBD1; len: 12; abundance: NA; j_gene: TRBJ1-5; v_gene: TRBV2; CDR3nt: TGTGCCTCGCAGGGGGCTGCTCAGCCCCAGCATTTT; CDR3aa: CASQGAAQPQHF
d_gene: NA; len: 13; abundance: NA; j_gene: TRBJ1-2; v_gene: TRBV19; CDR3nt: TGTGCCAGCAGCCCACGGGGGTTCGATGGCTACACCTTC; CDR3aa: CASSPRGFDGYTF
d_gene: NA; len: 13; abundance: NA; j_gene: TRBJ1-5; v_gene: TRBV6-2/TRBV6-3; CDR3nt: TGTGCCAGCTTGGACAGAGGCAATCAGCCCCAGCATTTT; CDR3aa: CASLDRGNQPQHF
d_gene: NA; len: 18; abundance: NA; j_gene: TRBJ2-2; v_gene: TRBV20-1; CDR3nt: TGCAGTGCGGGCGACTCGACCGGTCTACATCGGAACACCGGGGAGCTGTTTTTT; CDR3aa: CSAGDSTGLHRNTGELFF
d_gene: TRBD1; len: 14; abundance: few; j_gene: TRBJ1-3; v_gene: TRBV20-1; CDR3nt: TGCAGTGCTACCGACAGGGGGTATGGAAACACCATATATTTT; CDR3aa: CSATDRGYGNTIYF
d_gene: TRBD2; len: 16; abundance: NA; j_gene: TRBJ2-2; v_gene: TRBV20-1; CDR3nt: TGCAGTGCTAGAGATTGGCGGGAGGGATTGGCCGGGGAGCTGTTTTTT; CDR3aa: CSARDWREGLAGELFF
d_gene: NA; len: 14; abundance: NA; j_gene: TRBJ2-7; v_gene: TRBV5-6; CDR3nt: TGTGCCAGCAGCCCGGGGGACAAATCTTACGAGCAGTACTTC; CDR3aa: CASSPGDKSYEQYF
d_gene: NA; len: 14; abundance: few; j_gene: TRBJ1-4; v_gene: TRBV12-3/TRBV12-4; CDR3nt: TGTGCCAGCAGTCCCCAGTACGGAAAGGGTAAACTGTTTTTT; CDR3aa: CASSPQYGKGKLFF
d_gene: NA; len: 16; abundance: many; j_gene: TRBJ2-5; v_gene: TRBV14; CDR3nt: TGTGCCAGCAGCCATGTAGGGACCACTCACCAAGAGACCCAGTACTTC; CDR3aa: CASSHVGTTHQETQYF
d_gene: NA; len: 15; abundance: many; j_gene: TRBJ2-7; v_gene: TRBV2; CDR3nt: TGTGCCAGCAGTGAACTGGTTAGAGGGGGGGACGAGCAGTACTTC; CDR3aa: CASSELVRGGDEQYF
d_gene: TRBD2; len: 15; abundance: few; j_gene: TRBJ2-5; v_gene: TRBV19; CDR3nt: TGTGCCAGTAGTATTAGCGGGAGGGACCAAGAGACCCAGTACTTC; CDR3aa: CASSISGRDQETQYF
d_gene: TRBD2; len: 16; abundance: NA; j_gene: TRBJ2-7; v_gene: TRBV2; CDR3nt: TGTGCCAGCAGTGGGGGTGGGCTAGCGGCCTCCTACGAGCAGTACTTC; CDR3aa: CASSGGGLAASYEQYF
d_gene: TRBD2; len: 13; abundance: NA; j_gene: TRBJ2-1; v_gene: TRBV29-1; CDR3nt: TGCAGCGTTAGGACTAGCGGTAACAATGAGCAGTTCTTC; CDR3aa: CSVRTSGNNEQFF
d_gene: NA; len: 13; abundance: many; j_gene: TRBJ2-7; v_gene: TRBV3-1; CDR3nt: TGTGCCAGCAGCCAGAGAGCTAACTACGAGCAGTACTTC; CDR3aa: CASSQRANYEQYF
d_gene: NA; len: 16; abundance: NA; j_gene: TRBJ2-3; v_gene: TRBV30; CDR3nt: TGTGCCTGGAGGGCCACTAGGGGTGGATCGACAGATACGCAGTATTTT; CDR3aa: CAWRATRGGSTDTQYF
d_gene: TRBD2; len: 19; abundance: NA; j_gene: TRBJ2-6; v_gene: TRBV27; CDR3nt: TGTGCCAGCAGACGACTAGCGGGAGGAATTAGCTCTGGGGCCAACGTCCTGACTTTC; CDR3aa: CASRRLAGGISSGANVLTF
d_gene: NA; len: 16; abundance: many; j_gene: TRBJ2-7; v_gene: TRBV28; CDR3nt: TGTGCCAGCAGTTCCCCCACCAACTCCTTAGCTGGCGAGCAGTACTTC; CDR3aa: CASSSPTNSLAGEQYF
d_gene: TRBD1; len: 14; abundance: many; j_gene: TRBJ2-7; v_gene: TRBV2; CDR3nt: TGTGCCAGCAGAGACGACAGGGGAAAATACGAGCAGTACTTC; CDR3aa: CASRDDRGKYEQYF
d_gene: NA; len: 14; abundance: many; j_gene: TRBJ1-2; v_gene: TRBV20-1; CDR3nt: TGCAGTGCTAGTCCGCCGAGAGGGGCCTATGGCTACACCTTC; CDR3aa: CSASPPRGAYGYTF
d_gene: NA; len: 14; abundance: many; j_gene: TRBJ1-2; v_gene: TRBV3-1; CDR3nt: TGTGCCAGCAGCCAAGATCCGAGGACAGTCGGCTACACCTTC; CDR3aa: CASSQDPRTVGYTF
d_gene: NA; len: 17; abundance: NA; j_gene: TRBJ2-5; v_gene: TRBV5-1; CDR3nt: TGCGCCAGCAGCTTGTGGGGGGCGAGCGGGGACGGTGAGACCCAGTACTTC; CDR3aa: CASSLWGASGDGETQYF
d_gene: TRBD1; len: 14; abundance: NA; j_gene: TRBJ1-1; v_gene: TRBV7-9; CDR3nt: TGTGCCAGCAGCCAGAGACAGGGGCGAACTGAAGCTTTCTTT; CDR3aa: CASSQRQGRTEAFF
d_gene: NA; len: 15; abundance: NA; j_gene: TRBJ1-5; v_gene: TRBV9; CDR3nt: TGTGCCAGCAGCGTAGGGACCCAGAGCAATCAGCCCCAGCATTTT; CDR3aa: CASSVGTQSNQPQHF
d_gene: NA; len: 14; abundance: many; j_gene: TRBJ2-5; v_gene: TRBV29-1; CDR3nt: TGCAGCGTCTTACAGGGTGGGCCCTGGGAGACCCAGTACTTC; CDR3aa: CSVLQGGPWETQYF
d_gene: TRBD2; len: 14; abundance: few; j_gene: TRBJ2-7; v_gene: TRBV3-1; CDR3nt: TGTGCCAGCAGCCAAGGGACTAGCGGGCTCGAGCAGTACTTC; CDR3aa: CASSQGTSGLEQYF
d_gene: TRBD2; len: 18; abundance: many; j_gene: TRBJ2-1; v_gene: TRBV2; CDR3nt: TGTGCCAGCACCGAAAACCTTAGCGGGGCGAGCTCCTACAATGAGCAGTTCTTC; CDR3aa: CASTENLSGASSYNEQFF
d_gene: TRBD1; len: 15; abundance: few; j_gene: TRBJ1-5; v_gene: TRBV19; CDR3nt: TGTGCCAGTAGTTCACCCGGGACAGGGACTCAGCCCCAGCATTTT; CDR3aa: CASSSPGTGTQPQHF
d_gene: TRBD1; len: 14; abundance: many; j_gene: TRBJ2-7; v_gene: TRBV10-3; CDR3nt: TGTGCCATCAGAAATCGACAGGGGGCTTACGAGCAGTACTTC; CDR3aa: CAIRNRQGAYEQYF
d_gene: TRBD2; len: 16; abundance: NA; j_gene: TRBJ2-2; v_gene: TRBV30; CDR3nt: TGTGCCTGGAGTCCTACAGGACTAGTCCGCACCGGGGAGCTGTTTTTT; CDR3aa: CAWSPTGLVRTGELFF
d_gene: TRBD2; len: 14; abundance: few; j_gene: TRBJ2-7; v_gene: TRBV20-1; CDR3nt: TGCAGTGCTAGATCGACTAGCGGGAGTTTCGAGCAGTACTTC; CDR3aa: CSARSTSGSFEQYF
d_gene: TRBD1; len: 16; abundance: NA; j_gene: TRBJ1-5; v_gene: TRBV10-3; CDR3nt: TGTGCCATCAGCCCGGACAGGGGCGGGAGCAATCAGCCCCAGCATTTT; CDR3aa: CAISPDRGGSNQPQHF
d_gene: NA; len: 14; abundance: few; j_gene: TRBJ2-2; v_gene: TRBV28; CDR3nt: TGTGCCAGCAGTTTATCCGGGACGGCCGGGGAGCTGTTTTTT; CDR3aa: CASSLSGTAGELFF
d_gene: NA; len: 15; abundance: many; j_gene: TRBJ1-5; v_gene: TRBV28; CDR3nt: TGTGCCAGCAGTTACGGGCGGAGGGACAATCAGCCCCAGCATTTT; CDR3aa: CASSYGRRDNQPQHF
d_gene: NA; len: 15; abundance: few; j_gene: TRBJ2-2; v_gene: TRBV30; CDR3nt: TGTGCCTGGAGTGTAGGACCACACAACCCCGGGGAGCTGTTTTTT; CDR3aa: CAWSVGPHNPGELFF
d_gene: TRBD2; len: 12; abundance: few; j_gene: TRBJ2-3; v_gene: TRBV27; CDR3nt: TGTGCCAGCAGCTCTAGCGGGAGCGGGCAGTATTTT; CDR3aa: CASSSSGSGQYF
d_gene: NA; len: 13; abundance: many; j_gene: TRBJ1-1; v_gene: TRBV24-1; CDR3nt: TGTGCCACCACGGTGGGGACGAACACTGAAGCTTTCTTT; CDR3aa: CATTVGTNTEAFF
d_gene: TRBD2; len: 16; abundance: few; j_gene: TRBJ2-1; v_gene: TRBV7-9; CDR3nt: TGTGCCAGCAGCCTGCACCTAGCGGGAGCCCCGGGTGAGCAGTTCTTC; CDR3aa: CASSLHLAGAPGEQFF
d_gene: NA; len: 13; abundance: NA; j_gene: TRBJ1-2; v_gene: TRBV9; CDR3nt: TGTGCCAGCAGCGTAGAGGAGGGGTATGGCTACACCTTC; CDR3aa: CASSVEEGYGYTF
d_gene: NA; len: 13; abundance: many; j_gene: TRBJ2-2; v_gene: TRBV11-2; CDR3nt: TGTGCCAGCAGGAAGGCGACTACCGGGGAGCTGTTTTTT; CDR3aa: CASRKATTGELFF